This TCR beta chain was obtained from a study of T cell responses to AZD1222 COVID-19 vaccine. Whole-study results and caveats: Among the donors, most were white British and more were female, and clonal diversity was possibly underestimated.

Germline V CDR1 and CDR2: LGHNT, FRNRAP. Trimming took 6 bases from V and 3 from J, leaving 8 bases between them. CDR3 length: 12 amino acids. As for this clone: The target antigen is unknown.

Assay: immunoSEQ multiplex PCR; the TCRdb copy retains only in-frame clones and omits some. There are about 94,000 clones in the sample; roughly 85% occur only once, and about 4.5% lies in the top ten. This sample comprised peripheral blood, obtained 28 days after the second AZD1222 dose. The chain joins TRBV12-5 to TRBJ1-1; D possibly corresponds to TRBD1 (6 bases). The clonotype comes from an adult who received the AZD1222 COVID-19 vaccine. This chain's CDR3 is CASGGQYTEAFF. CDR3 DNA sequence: TGTGCTAGTGGCGGACAGTACACTGAAGCTTTCTTT.